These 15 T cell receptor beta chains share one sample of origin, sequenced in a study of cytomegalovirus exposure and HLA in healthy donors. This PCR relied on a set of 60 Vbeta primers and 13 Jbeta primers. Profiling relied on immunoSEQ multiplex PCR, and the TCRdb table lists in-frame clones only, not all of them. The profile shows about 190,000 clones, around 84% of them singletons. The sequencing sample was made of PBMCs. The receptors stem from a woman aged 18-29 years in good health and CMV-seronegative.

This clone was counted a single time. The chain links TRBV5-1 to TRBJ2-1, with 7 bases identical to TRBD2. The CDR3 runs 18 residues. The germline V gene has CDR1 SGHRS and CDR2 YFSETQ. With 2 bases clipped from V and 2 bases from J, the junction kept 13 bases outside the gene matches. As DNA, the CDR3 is TGCGCCAGCAGCTTATTAGGAGGTAGCGGGCTGACCTACAATGAGCAGTTCTTC. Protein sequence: CASSLLGGSGLTYNEQFF.

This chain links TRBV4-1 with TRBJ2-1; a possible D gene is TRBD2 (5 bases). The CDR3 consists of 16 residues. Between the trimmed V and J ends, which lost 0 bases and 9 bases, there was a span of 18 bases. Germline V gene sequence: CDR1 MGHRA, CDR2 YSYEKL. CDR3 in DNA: TGCGCCAGCAGCCAAGATACCGGGATTCTAAGAGGTGAGCAGTTCTTC. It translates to CASSQDTGILRGEQFF.

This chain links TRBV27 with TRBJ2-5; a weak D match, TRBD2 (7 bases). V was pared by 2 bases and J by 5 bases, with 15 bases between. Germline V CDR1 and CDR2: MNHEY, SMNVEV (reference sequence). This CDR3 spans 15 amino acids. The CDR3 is CASSLTGGQGETQYF. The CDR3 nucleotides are TGTGCCAGCAGTTTAACGGGGGGACAAGGGGAGACCCAGTACTTC.

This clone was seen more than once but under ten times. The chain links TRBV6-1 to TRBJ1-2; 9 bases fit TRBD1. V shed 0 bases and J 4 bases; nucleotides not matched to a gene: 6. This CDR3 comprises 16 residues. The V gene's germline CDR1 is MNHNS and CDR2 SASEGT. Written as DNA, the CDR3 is TGTGCCAGCAGTGAAGCGGTGGCGGACAGGGGCTATGGCTACACCTTC. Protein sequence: CASSEAVADRGYGYTF.

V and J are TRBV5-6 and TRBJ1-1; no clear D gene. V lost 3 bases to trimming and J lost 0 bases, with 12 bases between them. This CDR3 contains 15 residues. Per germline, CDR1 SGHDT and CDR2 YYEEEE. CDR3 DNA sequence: TGTGCCAGCAGCTCCCGGTTGATCATGAACACTGAAGCTTTCTTT. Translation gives CASSSRLIMNTEAFF.

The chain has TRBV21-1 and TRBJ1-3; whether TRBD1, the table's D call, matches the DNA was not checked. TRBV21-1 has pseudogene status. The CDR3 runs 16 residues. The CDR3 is CASSRAADTAGNTIYF. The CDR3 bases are TGTGCCAGCAGCAGGGCCGCGGACACGGCTGGAAACACCATATATTTT.

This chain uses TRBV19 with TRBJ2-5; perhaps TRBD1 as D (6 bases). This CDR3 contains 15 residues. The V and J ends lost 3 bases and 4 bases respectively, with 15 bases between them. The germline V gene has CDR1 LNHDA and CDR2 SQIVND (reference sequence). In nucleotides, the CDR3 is TGTGCCAGTAGTATTGGGGGCACTGGGGGAGAGACCCAGTACTTC. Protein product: CASSIGGTGGETQYF.

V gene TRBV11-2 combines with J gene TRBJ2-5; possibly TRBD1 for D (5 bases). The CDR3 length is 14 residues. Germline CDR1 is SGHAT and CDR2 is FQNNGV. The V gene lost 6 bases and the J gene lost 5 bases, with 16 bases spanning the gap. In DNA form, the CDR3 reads TGTGCCAGCAGGCAGGACCAGGGCCGGGAGACCCAGTACTTC. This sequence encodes CASRQDQGRETQYF.

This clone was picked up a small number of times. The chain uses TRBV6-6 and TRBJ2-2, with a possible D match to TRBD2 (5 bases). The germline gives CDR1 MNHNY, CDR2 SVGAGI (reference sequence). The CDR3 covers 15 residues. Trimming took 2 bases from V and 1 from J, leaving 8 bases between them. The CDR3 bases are TGTGCCAGCAGTTACACTAGAGGGAACACCGGGGAGCTGTTTTTT. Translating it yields CASSYTRGNTGELFF.

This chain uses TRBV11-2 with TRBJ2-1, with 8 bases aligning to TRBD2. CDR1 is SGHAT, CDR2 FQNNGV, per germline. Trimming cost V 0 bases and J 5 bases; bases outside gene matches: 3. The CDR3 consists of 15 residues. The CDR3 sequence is CASSLDSGIHNEQFF. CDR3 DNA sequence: TGTGCCAGCAGCTTAGATAGCGGGATCCACAATGAGCAGTTCTTC.

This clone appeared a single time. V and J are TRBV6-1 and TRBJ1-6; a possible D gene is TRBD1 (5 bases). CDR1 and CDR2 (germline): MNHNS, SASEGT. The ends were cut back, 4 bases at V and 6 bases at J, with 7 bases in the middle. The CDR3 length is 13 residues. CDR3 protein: CASSVQGNSPLHF. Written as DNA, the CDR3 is TGTGCCAGCAGTGTGCAGGGTAATTCACCCCTCCACTTT.

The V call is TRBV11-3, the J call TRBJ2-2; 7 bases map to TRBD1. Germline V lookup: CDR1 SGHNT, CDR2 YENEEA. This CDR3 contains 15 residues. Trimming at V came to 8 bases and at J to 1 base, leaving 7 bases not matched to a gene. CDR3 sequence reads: CASGTGAGNTGELFF. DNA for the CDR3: TGTGCCAGCGGCACAGGGGCGGGGAACACCGGGGAGCTGTTTTTT.

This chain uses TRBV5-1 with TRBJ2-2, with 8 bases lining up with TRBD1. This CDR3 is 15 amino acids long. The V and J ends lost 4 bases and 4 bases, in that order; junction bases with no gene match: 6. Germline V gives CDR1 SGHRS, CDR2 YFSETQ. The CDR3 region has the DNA TGCGCCAGCAGCCCGGGACAGGAGACCACCGGGGAGCTGTTTTTT. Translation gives CASSPGQETTGELFF.

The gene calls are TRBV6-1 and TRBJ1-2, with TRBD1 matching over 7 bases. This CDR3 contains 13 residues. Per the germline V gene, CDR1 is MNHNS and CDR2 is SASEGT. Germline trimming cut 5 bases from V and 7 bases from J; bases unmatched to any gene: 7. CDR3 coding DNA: TGTGCCAGCAGTTTCGGAGACAGGGTTGGCTACACCTTC. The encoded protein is CASSFGDRVGYTF.

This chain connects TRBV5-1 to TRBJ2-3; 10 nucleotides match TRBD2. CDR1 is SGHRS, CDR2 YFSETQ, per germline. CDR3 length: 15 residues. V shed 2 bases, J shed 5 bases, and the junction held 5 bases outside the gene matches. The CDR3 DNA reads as TGCGCCAGCAGCTTTGGGACTAGCGTGGGAGATACGCAGTATTTT. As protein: CASSFGTSVGDTQYF.